The T cell receptor (beta chain) under discussion was sequenced for a study of blood T cell repertoires in COVID-19. Assignment of participants to cohorts was predicated upon participant-reported clinical history. This CDR3 is built from 13 residues. The germline gives CDR1 SEHNR, CDR2 FQNEAQ (reference sequence). Trimming at V came to 6 bases and at J to 8 bases, leaving 9 bases not matched to a gene. In the original processing: The assay estimated nucleated cells by amplifying reference gene primers. The table came from immunoSEQ multiplex PCR; TCRdb's copy has only in-frame clones and leaves some out. That table is the source of V, J and clone size, and D and trimming were worked out from the DNA. The sample shows over 300,000 clones, around 89% of them seen only once.

Source material: PBMCs or T cells enriched from blood (not recorded which). The V and J genes are TRBV7-9 and TRBJ1-2; 7 nucleotides line up with TRBD1. The receptor comes from a woman aged 25 to 45 with acute COVID-19. CDR3 sequence (DNA): TGTGCCAGCAGGGCGACAACAGGGGACGGCTACACCTTC. Protein sequence: CASRATTGDGYTF.